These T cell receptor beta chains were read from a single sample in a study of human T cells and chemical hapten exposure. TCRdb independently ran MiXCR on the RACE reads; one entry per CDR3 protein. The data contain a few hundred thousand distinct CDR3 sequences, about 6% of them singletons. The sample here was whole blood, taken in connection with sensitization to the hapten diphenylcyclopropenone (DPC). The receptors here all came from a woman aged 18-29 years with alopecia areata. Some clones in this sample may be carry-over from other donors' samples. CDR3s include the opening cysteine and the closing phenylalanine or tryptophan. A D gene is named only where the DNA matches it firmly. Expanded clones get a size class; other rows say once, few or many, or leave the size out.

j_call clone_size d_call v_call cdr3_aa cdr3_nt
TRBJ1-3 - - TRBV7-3 CASSLLSGPGNTIYF TGTGCCAGCAGCTTACTTTCCGGGCCTGGAAACACCATATATTTT
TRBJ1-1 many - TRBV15 CATSRDQGVDTEAFF TGTGCCACCAGCAGAGATCAAGGGGTGGACACTGAAGCTTTCTTT
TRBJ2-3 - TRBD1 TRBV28 CASSLLQGPGDTQYF TGTGCCAGCAGTTTGCTACAGGGGCCCGGGGATACGCAGTATTTT
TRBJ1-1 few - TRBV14 CASSRAGITEAFF TGTGCCAGCAGCCGAGCAGGGATAACTGAAGCTTTCTTT
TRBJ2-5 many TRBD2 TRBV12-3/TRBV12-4 CASSGGLAGGPRYF TGTGCCAGCAGTGGCGGACTAGCGGGGGGCCCCAGGTACTTC
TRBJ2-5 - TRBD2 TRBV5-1 CASSLGLAGAEETQYF TGCGCCAGCAGCTTGGGACTAGCGGGGGCCGAAGAGACCCAGTACTTC
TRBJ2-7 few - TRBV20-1 CSASVDNEQYF TGCAGTGCTAGTGTAGACAACGAGCAGTACTTC
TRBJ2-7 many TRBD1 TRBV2 CASSPGTGDEQYF TGTGCCAGCAGTCCCGGGACAGGGGATGAGCAGTACTTC
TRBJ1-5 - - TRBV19 CASSRGSGGQGQPQHF TGTGCCAGTAGTCGCGGATCCGGGGGCCAGGGTCAGCCCCAGCATTTT
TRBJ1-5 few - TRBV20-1 CSAREDPNQPQHF TGCAGTGCTAGAGAGGACCCAAATCAGCCCCAGCATTTT
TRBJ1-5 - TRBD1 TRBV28 CASSFRGVQPQHF TGTGCCAGCAGTTTCAGGGGGGTTCAGCCCCAGCATTTT
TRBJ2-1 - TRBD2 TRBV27 CASSFLAGGHSYPYNEQFF TGTGCCAGCAGTTTCTTGGCGGGGGGGCATTCCTATCCCTACAATGAGCAGTTCTTC
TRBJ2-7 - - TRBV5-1 CASSLDLALDEQYF TGCGCCAGCAGCTTGGACCTAGCGTTAGATGAGCAGTACTTC
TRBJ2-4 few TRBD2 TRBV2 CASSPDLAGENIQYF TGTGCCAGCAGCCCCGATCTAGCGGGGGAAAACATTCAGTACTTC
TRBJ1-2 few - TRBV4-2 CASSQDGRANNYGYTF TGTGCCAGCAGCCAAGATGGCAGGGCCAACAACTATGGCTACACCTTC
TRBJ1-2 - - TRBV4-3 CASSQDYVDILKTANYGYTF TGCGCCAGCAGCCAAGATTATGTCGACATACTCAAAACTGCAAACTATGGCTACACCTTC
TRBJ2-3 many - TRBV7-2 CASSLLGAEDTQYF TGTGCCAGCAGCTTATTGGGGGCCGAAGATACGCAGTATTTT
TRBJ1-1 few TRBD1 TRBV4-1 CASSRGQGAIEAFF TGCGCCAGCAGCCGCGGACAGGGAGCCATAGAAGCTTTCTTT
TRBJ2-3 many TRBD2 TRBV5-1 CASSLVTSGGPGDTQYF TGCGCCAGCAGCTTGGTGACTAGCGGGGGGCCGGGTGATACGCAGTATTTT
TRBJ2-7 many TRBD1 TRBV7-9 CASSLGQGNEQYF TGTGCCAGCAGCTTGGGACAGGGCAACGAGCAGTACTTC
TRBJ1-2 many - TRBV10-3 CAISDGAGYTF TGTGCCATCAGTGATGGGGCTGGCTACACCTTC
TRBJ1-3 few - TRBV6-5 CASSYSPLTGNTIYF TGTGCCAGCAGTTACTCCCCACTTACTGGAAACACCATATATTTT
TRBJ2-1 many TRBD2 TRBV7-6 CASSIPGGGLYNEQFF TGTGCCAGCAGCATCCCGGGGGGGGGCCTCTACAATGAGCAGTTCTTC
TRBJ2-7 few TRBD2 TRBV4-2 CASSQDIAGGAYEQYF TGTGCCAGCAGCCAAGATATAGCGGGGGGAGCCTACGAGCAGTACTTC
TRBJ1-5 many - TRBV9 CASIPAGSLTAWRPRTGNQPQHF TGTGCCAGCATCCCGGCCGGGAGCCTCACAGCCTGGAGGCCCAGGACCGGCAATCAGCCCCAGCATTTT
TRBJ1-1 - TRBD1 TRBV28 CASSLDRGYAEAFF TGTGCCAGCAGTCTAGACAGGGGGTACGCTGAAGCTTTCTTT
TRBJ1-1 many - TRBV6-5 CASRWGEDTEAFF TGTGCCAGCAGGTGGGGGGAGGACACTGAAGCTTTCTTT
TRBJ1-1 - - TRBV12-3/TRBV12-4 CASSHSPRVGAFF TGTGCCAGCAGCCACTCCCCAAGAGTCGGAGCTTTCTTT
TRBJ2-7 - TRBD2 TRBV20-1 CSARGGGDEQYF TGCAGTGCTAGAGGGGGGGGAGACGAGCAGTACTTC
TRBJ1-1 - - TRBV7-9 CASSFLYSNTEAFF TGTGCCAGCAGCTTCCTCTATAGTAACACTGAAGCTTTCTTT
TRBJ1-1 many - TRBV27 CASSRQGSTEAFF TGTGCCAGCTCAAGGCAGGGAAGCACTGAAGCTTTCTTT
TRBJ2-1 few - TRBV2 CASNPTGATENEQFF TGTGCCAGCAATCCAACGGGGGCCACAGAGAATGAGCAGTTCTTC
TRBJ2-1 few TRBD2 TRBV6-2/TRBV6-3 CASMGTSRSSQFF TGTGCCAGCATGGGGACTAGTCGTTCTTCCCAGTTCTTC
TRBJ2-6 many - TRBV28 CASSAYSGANVLTF TGTGCCAGCAGTGCGTACTCTGGGGCCAACGTCCTGACTTTC
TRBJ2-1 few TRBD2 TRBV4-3 CASSQEVAGGRGEQFF TGCGCCAGCAGCCAAGAAGTAGCGGGGGGGCGAGGTGAGCAGTTCTTC
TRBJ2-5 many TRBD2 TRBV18 CASSPLYSGEETQYF TGTGCCAGCTCACCACTGTATAGCGGGGAAGAGACCCAGTACTTC
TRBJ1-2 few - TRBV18 CASSPPRGAGYGYTF TGTGCCAGCTCACCCCCCCGAGGGGCTGGCTATGGCTACACCTTC
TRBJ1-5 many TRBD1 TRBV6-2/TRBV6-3 CASSYALRQGANSNQPQHF TGTGCCAGCAGTTACGCGTTACGTCAGGGGGCTAATAGCAATCAGCCCCAGCATTTT
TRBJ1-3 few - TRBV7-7 CASSFNGASGNTIYF TGTGCTAGCAGCTTCAACGGGGCTTCTGGAAACACCATATATTTT
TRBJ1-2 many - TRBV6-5 CASSRAQGPANYGYTF TGTGCCAGCAGCCGAGCACAGGGCCCAGCTAACTATGGCTACACCTTC